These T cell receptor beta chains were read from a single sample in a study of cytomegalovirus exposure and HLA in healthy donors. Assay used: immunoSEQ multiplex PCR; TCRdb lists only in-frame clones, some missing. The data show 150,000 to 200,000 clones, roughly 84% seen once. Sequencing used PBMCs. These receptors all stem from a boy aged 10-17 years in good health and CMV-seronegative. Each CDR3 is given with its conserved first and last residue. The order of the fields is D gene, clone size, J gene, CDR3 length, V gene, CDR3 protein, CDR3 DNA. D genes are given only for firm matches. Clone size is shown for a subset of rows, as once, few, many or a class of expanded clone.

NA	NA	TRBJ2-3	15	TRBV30	CALGRGALSTDTQYF	TGTGCGCTCGGTCGGGGGGCGCTTAGCACAGATACGCAGTATTTT
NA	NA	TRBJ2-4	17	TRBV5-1	CASSQEGTPLAKNIQYF	TGCGCCAGCAGCCAGGAAGGGACTCCTCTAGCCAAAAACATTCAGTACTTC
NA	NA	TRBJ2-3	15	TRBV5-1	CASSLDLSGHDTQYF	TGCGCCAGCAGCTTGGATTTGAGCGGTCACGATACGCAGTATTTT
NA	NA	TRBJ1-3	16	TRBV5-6	CASSPRRFSSGNTIYF	TGTGCCAGCAGCCCCCGCAGGTTTTCCTCTGGAAACACCATATATTTT
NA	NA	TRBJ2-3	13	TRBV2	CASSDPTPDTQYF	TGTGCCAGCAGTGATCCGACTCCAGATACGCAGTATTTT
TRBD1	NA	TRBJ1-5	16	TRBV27	CASTLTGQRSNQPQHF	TGTGCCAGCACCTTGACAGGGCAGAGAAGCAATCAGCCCCAGCATTTT
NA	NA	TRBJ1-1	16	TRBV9	CASSLEPGTPNTEAFF	TGTGCCAGCAGTCTCGAACCCGGGACACCGAACACTGAAGCTTTCTTT
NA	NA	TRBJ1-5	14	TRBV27	CASSSLLSNQPQHF	TGTGCCAGCAGTTCACTCCTTAGCAATCAGCCCCAGCATTTT
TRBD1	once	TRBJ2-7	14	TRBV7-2	CASSTGTVSYEQYF	TGTGCCAGCAGTACCGGGACAGTCTCCTACGAGCAGTACTTC
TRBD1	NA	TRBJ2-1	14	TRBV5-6	CASRGTDMYNEQFF	TGTGCCAGCAGGGGGACAGACATGTACAATGAGCAGTTCTTC
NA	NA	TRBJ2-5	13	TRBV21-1	CASSSGQRKTQYF	TGTGCCAGCAGCTCCGGACAGAGGAAGACCCAGTACTTC
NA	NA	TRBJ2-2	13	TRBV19	CASSIGGHGELFF	TGTGCCAGTAGTATAGGTGGCCACGGGGAGCTGTTTTTT